Listed below are T cell receptor beta chains from one sample, sequenced in a study of T-cell memory formation after mild COVID-19. TCRdb itself ran the 5' RACE reads through MiXCR, one entry per CDR3 protein. The data contain around 200,000 distinct CDR3 sequences, 20% to 25% of them singletons. The sequenced sample consisted of PBMCs or a T cell subset sorted from them (not recorded which). The receptors come from an adult woman who had mild COVID-19 (a few samples of this study predate the infection). Cell type and time point are not known. Each CDR3 is given without its conserved first and last residue. D genes are given only for firm matches. Part of the rows lack a size; the others show once, few, many or a class for expanded clones.

v_gene: TRBV24-1
abundance: many
d_gene: TRBD1
j_gene: TRBJ2-3
CDR3aa: ATSDLGQAYSTDTQY

v_gene: TRBV7-6
abundance: .
d_gene: .
j_gene: TRBJ2-3
CDR3aa: ASTEGAGLTDTQY

v_gene: TRBV19
abundance: .
d_gene: .
j_gene: TRBJ2-7
CDR3aa: ASSPGAPYEQY

v_gene: TRBV19
abundance: .
d_gene: .
j_gene: TRBJ1-1
CDR3aa: ASTLTGMNTEAF

v_gene: TRBV5-1
abundance: .
d_gene: .
j_gene: TRBJ2-1
CDR3aa: ASSRPGTYNEQF

v_gene: TRBV2
abundance: few
d_gene: .
j_gene: TRBJ2-7
CDR3aa: ASSGGTVAEQY

v_gene: TRBV12-3/TRBV12-4
abundance: few
d_gene: TRBD1
j_gene: TRBJ1-3
CDR3aa: ASSQTGADSGNTIY

v_gene: TRBV25-1
abundance: few
d_gene: .
j_gene: TRBJ2-7
CDR3aa: ASSLGVEQY

v_gene: TRBV7-9
abundance: few
d_gene: TRBD1
j_gene: TRBJ2-4
CDR3aa: ASSAGQGAAKNIQY

v_gene: TRBV5-8
abundance: few
d_gene: TRBD2
j_gene: TRBJ2-7
CDR3aa: ASSTSGRESYEQY

v_gene: TRBV12-3/TRBV12-4
abundance: .
d_gene: .
j_gene: TRBJ2-3
CDR3aa: ASSVYPRTDTQY

v_gene: TRBV20-1
abundance: .
d_gene: TRBD2
j_gene: TRBJ2-5
CDR3aa: SAFHLAEGETQY

v_gene: TRBV9
abundance: .
d_gene: .
j_gene: TRBJ1-2
CDR3aa: ASSSTPGRRKDGYT

v_gene: TRBV4-3
abundance: .
d_gene: .
j_gene: TRBJ2-1
CDR3aa: ASSQDTDNEQF

v_gene: TRBV20-1
abundance: .
d_gene: .
j_gene: TRBJ1-1
CDR3aa: SGRQEDTEAF

v_gene: TRBV7-8
abundance: .
d_gene: .
j_gene: TRBJ1-1
CDR3aa: ASSPGFRNPEAF

v_gene: TRBV7-6
abundance: .
d_gene: TRBD1
j_gene: TRBJ2-7
CDR3aa: ASSLGTGNYEQY

v_gene: TRBV27
abundance: many
d_gene: .
j_gene: TRBJ2-7
CDR3aa: ASGPGGLREQY

v_gene: TRBV29-1
abundance: .
d_gene: TRBD2
j_gene: TRBJ2-5
CDR3aa: SVEDGAGGETQY

v_gene: TRBV3-1
abundance: .
d_gene: TRBD1
j_gene: TRBJ2-3
CDR3aa: ASSPRGQGDDTQY

v_gene: TRBV2
abundance: few
d_gene: TRBD1
j_gene: TRBJ1-2
CDR3aa: ASRPQRGQGANYGYT

v_gene: TRBV15
abundance: .
d_gene: .
j_gene: TRBJ2-2
CDR3aa: ATSSRTDTGELF

v_gene: TRBV7-9
abundance: .
d_gene: TRBD1
j_gene: TRBJ1-2
CDR3aa: ASSPSEGTGSYYGYT

v_gene: TRBV20-1
abundance: many
d_gene: TRBD2
j_gene: TRBJ2-7
CDR3aa: SAREGGDTYEQY

v_gene: TRBV5-1
abundance: .
d_gene: .
j_gene: TRBJ2-1
CDR3aa: ASSLATTYNEQF

v_gene: TRBV7-9
abundance: .
d_gene: TRBD1
j_gene: TRBJ1-1
CDR3aa: ASSPPVGTGGDTEAF

v_gene: TRBV20-1
abundance: .
d_gene: TRBD2
j_gene: TRBJ2-7
CDR3aa: SARDPRTSVYEQY

v_gene: TRBV27
abundance: .
d_gene: TRBD1
j_gene: TRBJ2-7
CDR3aa: ASSPGTDPYEQY

v_gene: TRBV20-1
abundance: .
d_gene: .
j_gene: TRBJ2-1
CDR3aa: SARDPGTWGDYNEQF

v_gene: TRBV7-9
abundance: .
d_gene: TRBD1
j_gene: TRBJ2-7
CDR3aa: ASSLDRGNEQY

v_gene: TRBV29-1
abundance: .
d_gene: .
j_gene: TRBJ1-1
CDR3aa: SVGRQDSNTEAF

v_gene: TRBV4-1
abundance: .
d_gene: .
j_gene: TRBJ2-1
CDR3aa: ASSQDLPLGNEQF

v_gene: TRBV19
abundance: .
d_gene: .
j_gene: TRBJ2-1
CDR3aa: ASREGNEQF

v_gene: TRBV7-9
abundance: .
d_gene: .
j_gene: TRBJ1-2
CDR3aa: ASSRDIWYGYT

v_gene: TRBV3-1
abundance: .
d_gene: .
j_gene: TRBJ2-1
CDR3aa: ASSQDLRDPMDEQF

v_gene: TRBV15
abundance: .
d_gene: .
j_gene: TRBJ1-1
CDR3aa: ATSKGGTEAF

v_gene: TRBV9
abundance: many
d_gene: .
j_gene: TRBJ2-7
CDR3aa: ASSPRTYTYEQY

v_gene: TRBV4-3
abundance: few
d_gene: .
j_gene: TRBJ2-3
CDR3aa: ASSEVLWDTQY

v_gene: TRBV5-6
abundance: .
d_gene: .
j_gene: TRBJ2-2
CDR3aa: ASSPVTSTGELF

v_gene: TRBV15
abundance: few
d_gene: .
j_gene: TRBJ1-5
CDR3aa: ATTDSFNQPQH

v_gene: TRBV30
abundance: .
d_gene: .
j_gene: TRBJ1-1
CDR3aa: AWTSGPNTEAF

v_gene: TRBV15
abundance: .
d_gene: TRBD2
j_gene: TRBJ2-3
CDR3aa: ATSHHPRTSGSTDTQY

v_gene: TRBV24-1
abundance: few
d_gene: .
j_gene: TRBJ2-5
CDR3aa: ATSDLLPRDRYQETQY

v_gene: TRBV20-1
abundance: few
d_gene: TRBD1
j_gene: TRBJ2-7
CDR3aa: SARIWAGGLNEQY